The rows below give T cell receptor beta chains drawn from one sample of a study of cytomegalovirus exposure and HLA in healthy donors. The method was immunoSEQ multiplex PCR; TCRdb's version includes in-frame clones alone and lacks a portion of them. Here the sample spans roughly 88,000 clones, 69% being singletons. Sequencing used PBMCs. These receptor sequences come from a man between 50 and 59 years old in good health and CMV-seronegative. Both conserved end residues are part of each CDR3. D genes are given only for firm matches. Part of the rows lack a size; the others show once, few, many or a class for expanded clones.

J gene	V gene	D gene	clone size	CDR3 protein	CDR3 DNA
TRBJ2-1	TRBV2	TRBD1	NA	CASQRDRDNEQFF	TGTGCCAGCCAGAGGGACAGAGACAATGAGCAGTTCTTC
TRBJ1-6	TRBV5-4	NA	NA	CASSSNGSPLHF	TGTGCCAGCAGCTCTAACGGGTCACCCCTCCACTTT
TRBJ1-2	TRBV9	NA	once	CASSVGGPANYGYTF	TGTGCCAGCAGCGTAGGGGGGCCAGCTAACTATGGCTACACCTTC
TRBJ1-2	TRBV7-2	TRBD1	NA	CASSLTGGSGYTF	TGTGCCAGCAGCCTAACAGGGGGTAGTGGCTACACCTTC
TRBJ1-6	TRBV28	NA	few	CASSLERAAAYSPLHF	TGTGCCAGCAGTTTAGAAAGGGCAGCGGCTTATTCACCCCTCCACTTT
TRBJ2-1	TRBV2	TRBD2	NA	CASSGTSGRPLNEQFF	TGTGCCAGCAGTGGAACAAGCGGGAGGCCCCTCAATGAGCAGTTCTTC
TRBJ1-1	TRBV6-5	NA	NA	CASSYVFGGTEAFF	TGTGCCAGCAGTTATGTCTTCGGAGGCACTGAAGCTTTCTTT
TRBJ1-2	TRBV6-5	TRBD1	few	CASSLPGDSYGYTF	TGTGCCAGCAGTCTACCCGGGGACAGCTATGGCTACACCTTC
TRBJ1-4	TRBV9	TRBD1	NA	CASSGRDREKLFF	TGTGCCAGCAGCGGCCGGGACAGGGAAAAACTGTTTTTT
TRBJ1-4	TRBV30	TRBD1	NA	CAAKGGQSLKGRHEKLFF	TGTGCCGCGAAGGGGGGACAGTCTCTCAAGGGACGGCATGAAAAACTGTTTTTT
TRBJ2-7	TRBV4-2	TRBD1	once	CASSQGDRASSYEQYF	TGTGCCAGCAGCCAAGGGGACAGGGCTTCCTCCTACGAGCAGTACTTC
TRBJ1-1	TRBV7-9	NA	NA	CASQNGGGESTEAFF	TGTGCCAGCCAAAACGGCGGGGGCGAGAGCACTGAAGCTTTCTTT
TRBJ1-3	TRBV5-6	TRBD1	few	CASSSTGDGNTIYF	TGTGCCAGCAGCTCGACAGGGGACGGAAACACCATATATTTT
TRBJ2-1	TRBV30	TRBD1	NA	CAWSNHGQGAEFF	TGTGCCTGGAGCAATCATGGACAGGGGGCAGAGTTCTTC
TRBJ2-7	TRBV7-6	TRBD1	NA	CASSSQGAVYEQYF	TGTGCCAGCAGCTCTCAGGGGGCGGTTTACGAGCAGTACTTC
TRBJ2-1	TRBV28	TRBD2	once	CASSLGGGIYNEQFF	TGTGCCAGCAGTTTAGGCGGGGGAATCTACAATGAGCAGTTCTTC